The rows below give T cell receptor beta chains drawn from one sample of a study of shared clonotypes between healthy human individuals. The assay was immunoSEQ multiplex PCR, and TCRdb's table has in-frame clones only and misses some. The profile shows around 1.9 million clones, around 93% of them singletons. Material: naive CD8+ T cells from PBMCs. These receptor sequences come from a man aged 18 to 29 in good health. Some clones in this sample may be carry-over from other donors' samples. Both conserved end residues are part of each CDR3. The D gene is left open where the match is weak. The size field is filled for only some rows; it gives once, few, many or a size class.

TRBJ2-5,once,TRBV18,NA,CASSPLKETQYF,TGTGCCAGCTCACCACTCAAAGAGACCCAGTACTTC
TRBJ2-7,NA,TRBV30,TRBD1,CASEDRGYEQYF,TGTGCCTCCGAGGACAGGGGGTACGAGCAGTACTTC
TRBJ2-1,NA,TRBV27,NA,CASSRGPGTSDNEQFF,TGTGCCAGCAGCCGAGGCCCCGGGACAAGCGACAATGAGCAGTTCTTC
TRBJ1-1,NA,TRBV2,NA,CASSEADRIGRAYTEAFF,TGTGCCAGCAGTGAAGCAGATAGGATCGGCAGGGCATACACTGAAGCTTTCTTT
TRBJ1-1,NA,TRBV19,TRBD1,CASQEEGGQMNTEAFF,TGTGCCAGCCAGGAAGAAGGGGGACAGATGAACACTGAAGCTTTCTTT
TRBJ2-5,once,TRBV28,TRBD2,CASSSYATWTSGGYQETQYF,TGTGCCAGCAGTTCATACGCCACTTGGACTAGCGGAGGGTACCAAGAGACCCAGTACTTC
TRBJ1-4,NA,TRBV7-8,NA,CASSLVDRFREKLFF,TGTGCCAGCAGCTTAGTGGATAGATTTCGTGAAAAACTGTTTTTT
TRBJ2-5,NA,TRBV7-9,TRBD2,CASSFPPRASGQETQYF,TGTGCCAGCAGCTTCCCTCCCCGGGCTAGCGGACAAGAGACCCAGTACTTC
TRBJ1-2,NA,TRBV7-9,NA,CASSLGPGGGGYTF,TGTGCCAGCAGCCTTGGACCGGGTGGCGGCGGCTACACCTTC
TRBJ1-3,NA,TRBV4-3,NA,CASSQVFFGEGESSGNTIYF,TGCGCCAGCAGCCAAGTGTTTTTTGGTGAGGGCGAGAGCTCTGGAAACACCATATATTTT
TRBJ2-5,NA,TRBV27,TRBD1,CASSPLGGETQYF,TGTGCCAGCAGCCCACTAGGGGGCGAGACCCAGTACTTC
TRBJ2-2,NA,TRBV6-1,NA,CASSAAVFTTGELFF,TGTGCCAGCAGTGCTGCCGTGTTTACCACCGGGGAGCTGTTTTTT
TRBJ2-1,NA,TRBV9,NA,CASSDHDSYNEQFF,TGTGCCAGCAGCGACCATGACAGCTACAATGAGCAGTTCTTC
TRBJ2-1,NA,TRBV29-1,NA,CSVQGLRFNEQFF,TGCAGCGTCCAGGGTCTGCGGTTCAATGAGCAGTTCTTC
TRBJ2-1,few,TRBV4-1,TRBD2,CASSPGGTGSYNEQFF,TGCGCCAGCAGCCCGGGGGGGACTGGGTCCTACAATGAGCAGTTCTTC
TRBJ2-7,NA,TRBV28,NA,CASSLAGALGYEQYF,TGTGCCAGCAGTCTTGCTGGGGCCCTGGGCTACGAGCAGTACTTC
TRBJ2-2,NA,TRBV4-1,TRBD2,CASSQDFGTSGSKGGELFF,TGCGCCAGCAGCCAAGATTTCGGGACTAGCGGGAGTAAGGGCGGGGAGCTGTTTTTT
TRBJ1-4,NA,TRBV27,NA,CASSFRQGGEKLFF,TGTGCCAGCAGTTTTCGCCAGGGAGGTGAAAAACTGTTTTTT
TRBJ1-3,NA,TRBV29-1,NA,CSVALIRGRGIGNTIYF,TGCAGCGTTGCTCTAATCCGGGGAAGGGGTATTGGAAACACCATATATTTT
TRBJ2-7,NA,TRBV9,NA,CASSVGSPYEQYF,TGTGCCAGCAGCGTTGGCAGTCCATACGAGCAGTACTTC
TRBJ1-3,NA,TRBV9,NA,CASSVGNSGVTGNTIYF,TGTGCCAGCAGCGTAGGTAACTCGGGGGTTACTGGAAACACCATATATTTT
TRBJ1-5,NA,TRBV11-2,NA,CASSLEAGAGQPQHF,TGTGCCAGCAGCTTAGAGGCGGGGGCTGGGCAGCCCCAGCATTTT
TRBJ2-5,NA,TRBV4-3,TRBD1,CASSQDTTGAAETQYF,TGCGCCAGCAGCCAAGATACGACAGGGGCGGCAGAGACCCAGTACTTC
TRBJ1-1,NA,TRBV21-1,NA,CASHCRVGSEAFF,TGTGCCAGTCACTGCCGGGTGGGGTCTGAAGCTTTCTTT
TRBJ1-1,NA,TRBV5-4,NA,CASSSSGEAFF,TGTGCCAGCAGCTCCTCTGGTGAAGCTTTCTTT
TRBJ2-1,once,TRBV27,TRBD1,CASSYRGHEQFF,TGTGCCAGCAGTTACAGGGGGCATGAGCAGTTCTTC
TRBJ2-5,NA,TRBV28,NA,CASSLLQGETQYF,TGTGCCAGCAGTTTATTGCAGGGAGAGACCCAGTACTTC
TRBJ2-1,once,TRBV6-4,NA,CASSDSFGSEQFF,TGTGCCAGCAGTGACTCTTTTGGTTCTGAGCAGTTCTTC
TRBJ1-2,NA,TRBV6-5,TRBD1,CASSYRGTGVGYTF,TGTGCCAGCAGTTACCGTGGGACAGGGGTCGGCTACACCTTC
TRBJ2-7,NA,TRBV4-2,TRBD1,CASSQQGANYEQYF,TGTGCCAGCAGCCAACAGGGGGCAAACTACGAGCAGTACTTC
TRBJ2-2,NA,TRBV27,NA,CASSRGGELFF,TGTGCCAGCAGTCGAGGCGGGGAGCTGTTTTTT
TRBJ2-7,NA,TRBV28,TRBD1,CASRRDRVSEQYF,TGTGCCAGCAGGCGGGACAGGGTAAGCGAGCAGTACTTC
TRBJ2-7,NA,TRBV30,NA,CAWSVWGAYEQYF,TGTGCCTGGAGTGTTTGGGGGGCGTACGAGCAGTACTTC
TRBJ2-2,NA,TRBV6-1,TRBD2,CASSESISGRVRELFF,TGTGCCAGCAGTGAATCGATTAGCGGGAGGGTTCGGGAGCTGTTTTTT
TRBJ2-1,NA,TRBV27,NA,CASSPGIFHEQFF,TGTGCCAGCAGCCCAGGGATTTTTCATGAGCAGTTCTTC
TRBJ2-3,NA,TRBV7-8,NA,CASSSTRASGNTQYF,TGTGCCAGCAGCTCCACCCGGGCCTCGGGAAATACGCAGTATTTT
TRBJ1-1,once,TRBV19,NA,CASSPFPGLNTEAFF,TGTGCCAGTAGTCCCTTCCCGGGGCTGAACACTGAAGCTTTCTTT
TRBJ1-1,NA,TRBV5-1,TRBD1,CASSLGQGGTEAFF,TGCGCCAGCAGCTTAGGACAGGGAGGCACTGAAGCTTTCTTT
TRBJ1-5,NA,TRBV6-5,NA,CASSYSKGNQPQHF,TGTGCCAGCAGTTACTCTAAGGGAAATCAGCCCCAGCATTTT
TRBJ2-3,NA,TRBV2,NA,CASSDRTDTQYF,TGTGCCAGCAGTGACCGCACAGATACGCAGTATTTT
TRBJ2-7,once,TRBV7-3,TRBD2,CASSLTVIAGSAYEQYF,TGTGCCAGCAGCTTAACGGTAATAGCGGGATCAGCCTACGAGCAGTACTTC
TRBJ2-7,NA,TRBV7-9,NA,CASSPELIMDEQYF,TGTGCCAGCAGCCCCGAACTTATCATGGACGAGCAGTACTTC
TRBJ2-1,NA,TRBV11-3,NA,CASSPKAPGDRSQFF,TGTGCCAGCAGCCCCAAAGCACCGGGAGACCGTTCTCAGTTCTTC